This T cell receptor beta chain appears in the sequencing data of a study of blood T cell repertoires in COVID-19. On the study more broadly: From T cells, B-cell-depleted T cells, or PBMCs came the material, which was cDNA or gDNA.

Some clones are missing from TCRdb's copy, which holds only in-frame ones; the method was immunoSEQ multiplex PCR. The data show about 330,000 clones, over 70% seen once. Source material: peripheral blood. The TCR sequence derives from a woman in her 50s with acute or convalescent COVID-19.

In nucleotides, the CDR3 is TGTGCCAGCAGTTACCAGGGGGTGGGCGGGGAGCTGTTTTTT. Protein product: CASSYQGVGGELFF. The gene calls are TRBV6-5 and TRBJ2-2; 7 bases are shared with TRBD1. The length of the CDR3 is 14 residues. Germline CDR1 reads MNHEY; CDR2 reads SVGAGI. Losses at the gene ends were 2 bases for V and 7 bases for J; bases not matched to a gene: 4.